These 29 T cell receptor beta chains were all obtained from the same sample, sequenced in a study of blood T cell repertoires in COVID-19. Method: immunoSEQ multiplex PCR; TCRdb's copy keeps in-frame clones and lacks some. The sample contains some 520,000 clones, 80% to 90% of which appear only once. The sequenced sample was peripheral blood. The origin of the receptors is a man between 18 and 35 years old with COVID-19, enrolled during active disease.

The rearrangement links TRBV28 to TRBJ1-5; 12 bases line up with TRBD1. This CDR3 is built from 16 residues. CDR1 is MDHEN and CDR2 is SYDVKM in the germline V gene. The V gene end was trimmed by 3 bases and the J gene end by 4 bases; junction bases not matched to a gene: 4. CDR3 protein: CASSFGGQGANQPQHF. For the CDR3, the DNA is TGTGCCAGCAGTTTCGGGGGACAGGGGGCTAATCAGCCCCAGCATTTT.

The CDR3 coding sequence is TGCAGTGCTAGTTCTAGCGGAGGAGGGGGCACAGATACGCAGTATTTT. Translating it yields CSASSSGGGGTDTQYF. This chain connects TRBV20-1 to TRBJ2-3, with 7 nucleotides matching TRBD2. This CDR3 is 16 amino acids long. V was pared by 3 bases and J by 1 base, with 10 bases of the junction left unmatched. Germline V CDR1 and CDR2: DFQATT, SNEGSKA (reference sequence).

This chain joins TRBV7-9 and TRBJ2-1, with 10 bases identical to TRBD2. This CDR3 has 15 residues. The germline V gene has CDR1 SEHNR and CDR2 FQNEAQ (reference sequence). V dropped 5 bases and J dropped 9; count of bases not matched to a gene: 10. CDR3 in DNA: TGTGCCAGCAGCCCCTCAGCGGGAGGGCCCGGTGAGCAGTTCTTC. Translated: CASSPSAGGPGEQFF. The full variable domain, its missing parts supplied by reference TRBV7-9 and TRBJ2-1, is DTGVSQNPRHKITKRGQNVTFRCDPISEHNRLYWYRQTLGQGPEFLTYFQNEAQLEKSRLLSDRFSAERPKGSFSTLEIQRTEQGDSAMYLCASSPSAGGPGEQFFGPGTRLTVL.

In DNA, the CDR3 is TGTGCCAGTAGCTCGGGAGCAGATACGCAGTATTTT. It is translated as CASSSGADTQYF. The chain combines TRBV19 with TRBJ2-3, with a weak D call TRBD2 (6 bases). V shed 6 bases and J shed 4 bases, with 8 bases lying between them. The CDR3 contains 12 residues. CDR1 is LNHDA, CDR2 SQIVND, per germline (reference sequence).

This chain connects TRBV7-9 to TRBJ1-1; TRBD1 is a possible D gene (6 bases). The CDR3 extends over 17 amino acids. In germline, CDR1 is SEHNR, CDR2 FQNEAQ (reference sequence). V dropped 5 bases and J dropped 0 bases, with 19 bases sitting between them. CDR3 sequence reads: CASSPPRGGRMNTEAFF. CDR3 bases: TGTGCCAGCAGCCCCCCAAGAGGGGGAAGAATGAACACTGAAGCTTTCTTT.

This CDR3 is CASREEGRGLAKNIQYF. CDR3 nucleotide sequence: TGTGCCAGCAGGGAAGAGGGGAGGGGACTAGCCAAAAACATTCAGTACTTC. The rearrangement links TRBV11-2 to TRBJ2-4, with 7 bases aligning to TRBD2. The CDR3 runs 17 residues. Per germline, CDR1 SGHAT and CDR2 FQNNGV. Germline trimming cut 6 bases from V and 0 bases from J; bases unmatched to any gene: 11.

This chain links TRBV5-1 with TRBJ2-1; 10 bases agree with TRBD2. The germline V gene has CDR1 SGHRS and CDR2 YFSETQ. The CDR3 runs 15 residues. The ends lost 3 bases at V and 5 bases at J; junction bases unmatched: 5. Here the CDR3 DNA reads TGCGCCAGCAGCTCAGCGGGGGGGCCGCACAATGAGCAGTTCTTC. This codes for CASSSAGGPHNEQFF.

V and J are TRBV3-1 (or the pseudogene TRBV3-2) and TRBJ2-5, with D possibly matching TRBD2 (5 bases). Trimming took 0 bases from V and 5 from J, leaving 10 bases between them. Germline lookup yields CDR1 LGHDT and CDR2 YNNKEL (reference sequence). There are 14 residues in the CDR3. The CDR3 nucleotides are TGTGCCAGCAGCCAAGAGAGGGTTGGGGAGACCCAGTACTTC. This encodes CASSQERVGETQYF.

The chain is built from TRBV3-1 (or the pseudogene TRBV3-2) and TRBJ1-3; no firm D call. Trimming left V 4 bases short and J 2 bases short, with 15 bases between. CDR1 and CDR2 from the germline V gene are LGHDT and YNNKEL (reference sequence). This CDR3 has 16 residues. CDR3 nucleotide sequence: TGTGCCAGCAGCCCGAAAGGTTATGAGGCTGGAAACACCATATATTTT. Its translation is CASSPKGYEAGNTIYF.

Here the CDR3 DNA reads TGTGCCAGCAGTCCCCCTACTAGCGGGGGCTACAAAAACATTCAGTACTTC. This codes for CASSPPTSGGYKNIQYF. The rearrangement joins TRBV28 to TRBJ2-4; 11 bases agree with TRBD2. The ends lost 5 bases at V and 3 bases at J; junction bases unmatched: 9. CDR3 length equals 17 residues. CDR1 is MDHEN and CDR2 is SYDVKM in the germline V gene.

This clone has just one count. The chain has TRBV19 and TRBJ2-2, with D possibly being TRBD1 (6 bases). The germline V gene encodes CDR1 LNHDA and CDR2 SQIVND (reference sequence). V was clipped by 1 base and J by 8 bases, with 11 bases between them. The CDR3 is 14 amino acids. CDR3 sequence (DNA): TGTGCCAGTAGTATAGTAACAGGGTCAGGGGAGCTGTTTTTT. This encodes CASSIVTGSGELFF.

The CDR3 DNA reads TGTGCCAGCAGCTTAGGGCTAACAGGGGTCCAAGAGACCCAGTACTTC. Its translation: CASSLGLTGVQETQYF. The rearrangement joins TRBV7-2 to TRBJ2-5, with 7 positions matching TRBD1. This CDR3 comprises 16 residues. V shed 1 base, J shed 1 base, and the junction held 6 bases outside the gene matches. The germline CDR1 and CDR2 sequences are SGHTA and FQGNSA.

V usage is TRBV7-8 and J usage is TRBJ2-7; 9 bases agree with TRBD2. Germline V gives CDR1 SGHVS, CDR2 FQNEAQ. CDR3 length equals 16 residues. The ends lost 2 bases at V and 2 bases at J; junction bases unmatched: 7. The CDR3: CASSLSLAGSTYEQYF. In DNA, the CDR3 is TGTGCCAGCAGCTTAAGTCTAGCGGGGTCGACCTACGAGCAGTACTTC.

On this clone: A read error may produce the germline difference seen at one junction end. This rearrangement joins TRBV7-7 to TRBJ2-5; D possibly corresponds to TRBD2 (6 bases). Germline assignment: CDR1 SSHAT and CDR2 FNYEAQ (reference sequence). This CDR3 contains 16 residues. CDR3 DNA: TGTGCTAGCAGCTTAGCGGCGGGGTTCGGGCAGGAGACCCAGTACTTC. Protein product: CASSLAAGFGQETQYF.

The chain uses TRBV5-4 and TRBJ2-1; 8 bases are shared with TRBD1. The CDR3 totals 15 residues. V shed 0 bases, J shed 9 bases, and the junction held 8 bases outside the gene matches. CDR1 is SGHNT and CDR2 is YYREEE in the germline V gene (reference sequence). DNA for the CDR3: TGTGCCAGCAGCTTGGCCCTGGGACAGGAGGCTGAGCAGTTCTTC. This codes for CASSLALGQEAEQFF.

This chain connects TRBV19 to TRBJ1-4, with TRBD1 matching over 7 bases. The CDR3 runs 15 residues. The germline V gene has CDR1 LNHDA and CDR2 SQIVND (reference sequence). With 4 bases clipped from V and 4 bases from J, the junction kept 6 bases outside the gene matches. CDR3 DNA: TGTGCCAGTAGTAGGCGGGGACAGAATAATGAAAAACTGTTTTTT. Translated, it gives CASSRRGQNNEKLFF. The variable domain in full, with the rest retrieved from reference TRBV19 and TRBJ1-4, is DGGITQSPKYLFRKEGQNVTLSCEQNLNHDAMYWYRQDPGQGLRLIYYSQIVNDFQKGDIAEGYSVSREKKESFPLTVTSAQKNPTAFYLCASSRRGQNNEKLFFGSGTQLSVL.

For the CDR3, the DNA is TGTGCCAGCAGCGAGGTCGGCGGATTGAACAATGAGCAGTTCTTC. It yields the protein CASSEVGGLNNEQFF. This rearrangement joins TRBV7-9 to TRBJ2-1, with D unresolved. This CDR3 has 15 residues. CDR1 and CDR2 from the germline V gene are SEHNR and FQNEAQ (reference sequence). Trimming pared 5 bases from V and 5 bases from J, leaving 16 bases between.

The chain couples TRBV24-1 to TRBJ2-1, with TRBD2 identical over 7 bases. Germline-derived CDR1 and CDR2 are KGHDR and SFDVKD. Germline trimming cut 4 bases from V and 9 bases from J; bases unmatched to any gene: 11. This CDR3 is built from 15 residues. CDR3 region: CATSEAGTIQAEQFF. DNA for the CDR3: TGTGCCACCAGTGAGGCCGGGACTATACAGGCTGAGCAGTTCTTC.

The chain links TRBV2 to TRBJ2-1; perhaps TRBD1 as D (6 bases). CDR1 and CDR2 from the germline V gene are SNHLY and FYNNEI. The CDR3 runs 15 residues. Trimming took 11 bases from V and 6 from J, leaving 23 bases between them. The CDR3 nucleotides are TGTGCCTGGCTTCGAGGGGGTGGGCTCCCCAATGAGCAGTTCTTC. It codes for CAWLRGGGLPNEQFF.

This chain links TRBV28 with TRBJ1-5, with D uncertain. Germline CDR1 reads MDHEN; CDR2 reads SYDVKM. The CDR3 is made up of 14 amino acids. Trimming removed 3 bases at V and 3 bases at J, with 9 bases between. The CDR3 DNA reads as TGTGCCAGCAGTTTTGGCAGTACCAATCAGCCCCAGCATTTT. Its translation: CASSFGSTNQPQHF.

This chain joins TRBV5-1 and TRBJ2-1; 8 bases match TRBD2. The CDR3 is 16 residues long. CDR1 is SGHRS and CDR2 is YFSETQ in the germline V gene. Trimming took 1 base from V and 2 from J; bases not matched to a gene: 5. The CDR3: CASSLWTSQAYNEQFF. The DNA of the CDR3 is TGCGCCAGCAGCTTGTGGACTAGCCAGGCCTACAATGAGCAGTTCTTC.

The chain joins TRBV7-9 to TRBJ2-7; no clear D gene. The CDR3 totals 12 residues. CDR1 is SEHNR and CDR2 is FQNEAQ in the germline V gene (reference sequence). Trimming removed 3 bases from V and 6 bases from J, with 9 bases in between. CDR3: CASSFPVTEQYF. CDR3 nucleotides: TGTGCCAGCAGCTTTCCAGTAACCGAGCAGTACTTC.

The CDR3 sequence is CASSSPTGNGYTF. CDR3 in DNA: TGTGCCAGCAGCTCCCCGACAGGGAACGGCTACACCTTC. The genes are TRBV2 and TRBJ1-2; 7 nucleotides agree with TRBD1. From germline, CDR1 is SNHLY and CDR2 FYNNEI. Trimming cost V 6 bases and J 8 bases; bases outside gene matches: 9. This CDR3 has 13 residues. Together with reference TRBV2 and TRBJ1-2, the CDR3 gives the full variable domain: EPEVTQTPSHQVTQMGQEVILRCVPISNHLYFYWYRQILGQKVEFLVSFYNNEISEKSEIFDDQFSVERPDGSNFTLKIRSTKLEDSAMYFCASSSPTGNGYTFGSGTRLTVV.

The CDR3 here is CASSKRQGARGTNEKLFF. The DNA of the CDR3 is TGTGCCAGTAGTAAACGACAGGGGGCGCGAGGAACTAATGAAAAACTGTTTTTT. This chain connects TRBV19 to TRBJ1-4, with 10 bases identical to TRBD1. Germline V gene sequence: CDR1 LNHDA, CDR2 SQIVND (reference sequence). The CDR3 runs 18 residues. V gave up 4 bases and J gave up 1 base; unmatched junction bases: 9.

The V and J genes are TRBV4-1 and TRBJ1-6; 9 bases agree with TRBD1. Germline V lookup: CDR1 MGHRA, CDR2 YSYEKL. The CDR3 has 15 residues. Germline trimming cut 0 bases from V and 10 bases from J; bases unmatched to any gene: 4. The CDR3 bases are TGCGCCAGCAGCCAAGATCGGACAGGGGTCTCACCCCTCCACTTT. Translating gives CASSQDRTGVSPLHF.

J is TRBJ2-7 and V is TRBV11-2, with 7 bases aligning to TRBD1. V trimming: 5 bases; J trimming: 4 bases; junction bases outside the gene matches: 11. This CDR3 contains 15 residues. Looked up from germline, CDR1 is SGHAT and CDR2 is FQNNGV. The CDR3 nucleotides read TGTGCCAGCAGCCCGTTACAGGGGCCGCTTTACGAGCAGTACTTC. Residues: CASSPLQGPLYEQYF.

This rearrangement joins TRBV19 to TRBJ2-4; TRBD1 matches at 7 bases. The CDR3 loop spans 12 amino acids. V shed 4 bases and J 9 bases; nucleotides not matched to a gene: 3. CDR1 LNHDA and CDR2 SQIVND come from the germline V gene (reference sequence). CDR3 amino acids: CASSSTGAIQYF. The CDR3 DNA reads TGTGCCAGTAGTAGCACAGGGGCCATTCAGTACTTC.

The genes are TRBV15 and TRBJ1-5; possibly TRBD1 for D (5 bases). V gave up 0 bases and J gave up 6 bases, with 12 bases separating them. The CDR3 loop spans 15 amino acids. Germline loops: CDR1 LNHNV, CDR2 YYDKDF (reference sequence). CDR3 in amino acids: CATSRDRGWGQPQHF. CDR3 sequence (DNA): TGTGCCACCAGCAGAGACCGGGGGTGGGGTCAGCCCCAGCATTTT. The whole variable domain, remainder taken from reference TRBV15 and TRBJ1-5, is DAMVIQNPRYQVTQFGKPVTLSCSQTLNHNVMYWYQQKSSQAPKLLFHYYDKDFNNEADTPDNFQSRRPNTSFCFLDIRSPGLGDTAMYLCATSRDRGWGQPQHFGDGTRLSIL.

The chain has TRBV19 and TRBJ2-1; 7 bases match TRBD2. Germline-derived CDR1 and CDR2 are LNHDA and SQIVND (reference sequence). CDR3 size: 16 residues. V was pared by 2 bases and J by 0 bases, with 4 bases of the junction left unmatched. CDR3 amino acids: CASSISGRSSYNEQFF. The CDR3 DNA reads as TGTGCCAGTAGTATATCCGGGAGGAGCTCCTACAATGAGCAGTTCTTC.